Presented here are 3 T cell receptor beta chains from one specimen sequenced in a study of cytomegalovirus exposure and HLA in healthy donors. PCR primers comprised 60 Vbeta and 13 Jbeta primers. The method was immunoSEQ multiplex PCR; TCRdb's version includes in-frame clones alone and lacks a portion of them. Of roughly 140,000 clones listed, 65% to 90% are singletons. Sequenced input: PBMCs. The receptor source for this set is a female donor in good health and CMV-seronegative.

Only a few counts were recorded for this clone. This chain uses TRBV6-6 with TRBJ1-1, with a possible D match to TRBD1 (5 bases). The germline V gene encodes CDR1 MNHNY and CDR2 SVGAGI (reference sequence). The CDR3 loop spans 13 amino acids. The V gene lost 5 bases and the J gene lost 1 base, with 8 bases spanning the gap. The CDR3 sequence: CASSTTENTEAFF. The CDR3 DNA reads as TGTGCCAGCAGTACGACAGAGAACACTGAAGCTTTCTTT.

The rearrangement joins TRBV7-2 to TRBJ2-1; D ambiguous. Germline V gene data show CDR1 as SGHTA and CDR2 as FQGNSA. The V and J ends lost 6 bases and 9 bases respectively, with 15 bases between them. CDR3 length: 13 residues. CDR3 sequence: CASSQKSGFEQFF. The CDR3 DNA reads as TGTGCCAGCAGTCAAAAGTCAGGATTTGAGCAGTTCTTC.

The rearrangement joins TRBV5-6 to TRBJ2-1, with TRBD2 matching 15 bases. This CDR3 spans 15 amino acids. The V segment lost 3 bases and the J segment 8 bases; nucleotides outside the gene matches: 3. From germline, CDR1 is SGHDT and CDR2 YYEEEE. Here the CDR3 DNA reads TGTGCCAGCAGCTCGGGACTAGCGGGAGGCTATGAGCAGTTCTTC. The encoded protein is CASSSGLAGGYEQFF.